This TCR beta chain came from a study of blood T cells in healthy people across ages. Study-level findings and limits: Roughly linear age-related decline in beta diversity appeared, significant by age approximately 40. Versus aged donors, long-lived donors had higher diversity and more naive CD4+ cells. Naive T cell percentage showed a strong correlation with the diversity of TCR beta.

For every donor, a draw yielded 8.5 to 10 milliliters of peripheral blood. Germline CDR1 reads MGHRA; CDR2 reads YSYEKL. The CDR3 has 14 amino acids. J was trimmed by 6 bases and V by 4 bases; bases with no gene match: 8. This clonotype was picked up one time. Antigen unknown. With a J-beta primer mix and a sample-barcoded 5' primer, a second PCR ran roughly 6 to 12 cycles. TCRdb fed the 5' RACE reads into MiXCR, producing one record per CDR3 protein. The table includes roughly 680,000 distinct CDR3 sequences, approximately 50% detected once. The sample was blood. The source is a woman in her fifties or sixties in good health. The chain combines TRBV4-1 with TRBJ2-7; 8 bases line up with TRBD2. DNA for the CDR3: TGCGCCAGCAGCCTCGTCCGGGAGGGCCGCGAGCAGTACTTC. The encoded protein is CASSLVREGREQYF.